The 14 T cell receptor beta chains listed next were all sequenced from one sample in a study of blood T cell repertoires in COVID-19. Profiling relied on immunoSEQ multiplex PCR, and the TCRdb table lists in-frame clones only, not all of them. In the table there are roughly 39,000 clones, 80% to 90% of which are singletons. The sample consisted of peripheral blood. Receptors were obtained from a man aged 25 to 40 with active or convalescent COVID-19.

The rearrangement uses TRBV7-9 and TRBJ1-2, with D unclear. Trimming took 5 bases from V and 8 from J, leaving 15 bases between them. The CDR3 length is 13 residues. Germline values: CDR1 SEHNR, CDR2 FQNEAQ (reference sequence). CDR3: CASSPREGAGYTF. The DNA for the CDR3 is TGTGCCAGCAGCCCCCGAGAGGGTGCGGGCTACACCTTC.

The gene calls are TRBV27 and TRBJ2-1; TRBD2 matches at 9 bases. The germline CDR1 and CDR2 sequences are MNHEY and SMNVEV (reference sequence). The CDR3 has 17 amino acids. The trim removed 2 bases at V and 4 bases at J, leaving 9 bases unmatched. CDR3 loop: CASSLRASGNGYNEQFF. CDR3 nucleotide sequence: TGTGCCAGCAGTTTACGGGCTAGCGGGAACGGGTACAATGAGCAGTTCTTC.

This rearrangement joins TRBV18 to TRBJ1-1, with TRBD1 identical over 9 bases. The CDR3 sequence is 14 residues long. Germline values: CDR1 KGHSH, CDR2 LQKENI. V lost 3 bases and J lost 3; bases outside the gene matches: 2. The CDR3 loop reads CASSPGQGHTEAFF. The CDR3 DNA reads TGTGCCAGCTCACCTGGACAGGGGCACACTGAAGCTTTCTTT.

The chain uses TRBV3-1 (or the pseudogene TRBV3-2) and TRBJ1-1, with a weak D call TRBD1 (5 bases). Trimming stripped 5 bases from V and 4 bases from J, with 14 bases between. Germline values: CDR1 LGHDT, CDR2 YNNKEL (reference sequence). This CDR3 has 14 amino acids. The CDR3 DNA sequence: TGTGCCAGCAGCGGGCAGGGTGGGGTCACTGAAGCTTTCTTT. Encoded protein: CASSGQGGVTEAFF.

The J gene is TRBJ2-3, the V gene TRBV3-1 (or the pseudogene TRBV3-2); 14 bases map to TRBD2. The trim removed 4 bases at V and 5 bases at J, leaving 8 bases unmatched. CDR3 size: 17 residues. The V gene's germline CDR1 is LGHDT and CDR2 YNNKEL (reference sequence). In nucleotides, the CDR3 is TGTGCCAGCAGCCCTATCCAGACTAGCGGGGGGGGAGATACGCAGTATTTT. It codes for CASSPIQTSGGGDTQYF.

The CDR3 DNA follows: TGTGCCAGCAGCTTTGAAACAGGGAACAAAAACATTCAGTACTTC. This encodes CASSFETGNKNIQYF. This chain connects TRBV5-8 to TRBJ2-4; weak D call: TRBD1 (6 bases). CDR3 length: 15 residues. Germline CDR1 and CDR2: SGHTS and YDEGEE. V lost 2 bases, J lost 3 bases, and 12 bases lay in between.

CDR3: CATSRSRGPQGDTQYF. The CDR3 DNA is TGTGCCACCAGCAGGTCGCGGGGGCCCCAGGGAGATACGCAGTATTTT. The rearrangement uses TRBV15 and TRBJ2-3, with D possibly matching TRBD2 (7 bases). CDR1 is LNHNV, CDR2 YYDKDF, per germline (reference sequence). The CDR3 covers 16 residues. The V gene lost 3 bases and the J gene lost 5 bases, with 18 bases spanning the gap.

The V gene is TRBV4-3, the J gene TRBJ1-6, with a possible D match to TRBD1 (5 bases). Trimming left V 0 bases short and J 7 bases short, with 10 bases between. In germline, CDR1 is LGHNA, CDR2 YSLEER. The CDR3 runs to 15 residues. CDR3 region: CASSQDRGSNSPLHF. The CDR3 DNA reads as TGCGCCAGCAGCCAAGATAGGGGTTCCAATTCACCCCTCCACTTT.

The genes are TRBV10-3 and TRBJ1-2, with TRBD1 matching over 12 bases. The CDR3 length is 13 residues. Germline CDR1 ENHRY, CDR2 SYGVKD. Trimming took 6 bases from V and 8 from J; bases not matched to a gene: 4. Here the CDR3 reads CAIRGQGASGYTF. The CDR3 region has the DNA TGTGCCATCAGGGGACAGGGGGCGAGCGGCTACACCTTC.

This sequence joins TRBV5-1 and TRBJ2-1, with unresolved D. The ends were cut back, 4 bases at V and 4 bases at J, with 6 bases in the middle. The CDR3 spans 12 residues. Per germline, CDR1 SGHRS and CDR2 YFSETQ. The CDR3 sequence: CASSTGYNEQFF. The CDR3 coding sequence is TGCGCCAGCAGCACGGGTTACAATGAGCAGTTCTTC.

This clone was seen just once. V usage is TRBV7-9 and J usage is TRBJ1-2; 7 nucleotides line up with TRBD1. The V gene end was trimmed by 4 bases and the J gene end by 8 bases; junction bases not matched to a gene: 7. The CDR3 sequence is 13 residues long. CDR1 SEHNR and CDR2 FQNEAQ come from the germline V gene (reference sequence). CDR3: CASSYLGGMGYTF. The CDR3 coding sequence is TGTGCCAGCAGCTATCTAGGGGGCATGGGCTACACCTTC. Using reference TRBV7-9 and TRBJ1-2 for the parts outside the CDR3, the full variable domain is DTGVSQNPRHKITKRGQNVTFRCDPISEHNRLYWYRQTLGQGPEFLTYFQNEAQLEKSRLLSDRFSAERPKGSFSTLEIQRTEQGDSAMYLCASSYLGGMGYTFGSGTRLTVV.

This clone was counted a few times. The chain recombines TRBV21-1 with TRBJ2-5; the DNA was not compared with TRBD2, the D call given in the table. TRBV21-1 is classified as a pseudogene. The CDR3 extends over 16 amino acids. CDR3 bases: TGTGCCAGCAGCAATAAGGGAGACAAATCTCAAGGGACCCAGTACTTC. It is translated as CASSNKGDKSQGTQYF.

This rearrangement joins TRBV19 to TRBJ1-2; D perhaps matches TRBD1 (5 bases). The CDR3 totals 13 residues. V lost 5 bases to trimming and J lost 4 bases, with 11 bases between them. The germline V gene encodes CDR1 LNHDA and CDR2 SQIVND (reference sequence). As DNA, the CDR3 is TGTGCCAGTAGTCCTCAGGGTTTCTATGGCTACACCTTC. Its translation is CASSPQGFYGYTF.

This chain uses TRBV5-1 with TRBJ2-1; 11 bases map to TRBD1. The CDR3 totals 13 residues. V trimming: 7 bases; J trimming: 6 bases; junction bases outside the gene matches: 3. Germline V gene data show CDR1 as SGHRS and CDR2 as YFSETQ. The CDR3 coding sequence is TGCGCCAGCGGGACAGGGGGAGGCAATGAGCAGTTCTTC. It specifies CASGTGGGNEQFF.